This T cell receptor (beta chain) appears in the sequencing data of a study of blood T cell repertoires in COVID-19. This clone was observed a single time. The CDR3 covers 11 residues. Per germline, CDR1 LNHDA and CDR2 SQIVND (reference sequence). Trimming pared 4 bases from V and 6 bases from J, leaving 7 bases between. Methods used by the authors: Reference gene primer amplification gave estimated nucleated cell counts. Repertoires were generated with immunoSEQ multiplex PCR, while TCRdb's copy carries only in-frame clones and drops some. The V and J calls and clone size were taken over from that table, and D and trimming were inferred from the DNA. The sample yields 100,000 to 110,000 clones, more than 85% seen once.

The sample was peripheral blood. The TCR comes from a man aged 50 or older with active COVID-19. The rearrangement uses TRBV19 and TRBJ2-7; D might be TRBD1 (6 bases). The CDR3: CASSTGAEQYF. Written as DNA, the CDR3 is TGTGCCAGTAGTACAGGGGCCGAGCAGTACTTC.